The T cell receptor (beta chain) under discussion was sequenced for a study of T cells in Graves' hyperthyroidism and ophthalmopathy. This clonotype has at least ten counts. Together with thyroid ultrasound, orbital computed tomography, serum thyroxine and TRAb, clinical symptoms were used for diagnoses. RNA transcripts provided the source from which TCR beta CDR3 regions were amplified. The HTBI primer set drove a first-round RT-PCR of the TCR CDR3. TCRdb re-derived calls from the multiplex PCR reads in MiXCR, one entry per CDR3 protein. The sample has some 460,000 distinct CDR3 sequences, about a sixth seen once. The germline V gene has CDR1 SNHLY and CDR2 FYNNEI. The CDR3 totals 13 residues. V lost 3 bases, J lost 8 bases, and 11 bases lay in between.

The chain has TRBV2 and TRBJ1-3; D unclear. The receptor was isolated from a woman aged 18 to 35 with Graves' hyperthyroidism. The sample taken for sequencing was blood. The CDR3 sequence is CASSDTRADTIYF. CDR3 coding DNA: TGTGCCAGCAGTGATACCCGCGCGGACACCATATATTTT.